What follows are 8 T cell receptor beta chains derived from one specimen sequenced in a study of patients and donors after allogeneic stem cell transplantation. TCRdb reanalysed the RT-PCR reads using MiXCR and keeps one entry per CDR3 protein. Among 390,000 or so distinct CDR3 sequences listed, 16% were seen once. The sequenced sample consisted of blood, either unsorted or a sorted T cell fraction (not recorded which). All receptors come from a human donor who was either an allogeneic HSCT recipient or a stem cell or donor lymphocyte infusion donor (not recorded which). It is not recorded whose cells these are; they may come from a transplant donor.

This clonotype has a count of ten or more. This rearrangement joins TRBV12-3 or TRBV12-4 to TRBJ2-7; 10 nucleotides line up with TRBD2. V lost 6 bases and J lost 2; bases outside the gene matches: 7. This CDR3 is 15 amino acids long. Here the CDR3 reads CASSYLAGAPYEQYF. The CDR3 coding sequence is TGTGCCAGCAGCTATCTAGCGGGGGCCCCCTACGAGCAGTACTTC.

This clonotype appeared a few times. The chain employs TRBV20-1 and TRBJ2-7, with D possibly TRBD2 on 6 matching bases. Germline V CDR1 and CDR2: DFQATT, SNEGSKA (reference sequence). The CDR3 contains 15 residues. V was shortened by 0 bases and J by 4 bases, with 16 bases between the two germline ends. The CDR3 sequence is CSARDLGGGKYEQYF. CDR3 bases: TGCAGTGCTAGAGATTTGGGGGGAGGAAAGTACGAGCAGTACTTC.

This chain uses TRBV6-5 with TRBJ2-3; TRBD2 agrees at 14 bases. CDR1 and CDR2 (germline): MNHEY, SVGAGI. The CDR3 runs to 18 residues. Germline trimming cut 4 bases from V and 4 bases from J; bases unmatched to any gene: 10. Here the CDR3 DNA reads TGTGCCAGCAGTTCTGATGGGACTAGCGGGAGATCACCAGATACGCAGTATTTT. Amino acid sequence: CASSSDGTSGRSPDTQYF.

This clonotype was seen only a few times. The V and J genes are TRBV6-1 and TRBJ2-5; 10 bases line up with TRBD2. CDR1 and CDR2 (germline): MNHNS, SASEGT. The V and J ends lost 5 bases and 2 bases, in that order; junction bases with no gene match: 8. This CDR3 is built from 16 residues. For the CDR3, the DNA is TGTGCCAGCAGTACGCTGGAAGCGGGGGGGCAAGAGACCCAGTACTTC. This codes for CASSTLEAGGQETQYF.

The chain combines TRBV7-8 with TRBJ2-1; D is undetermined. Germline loops: CDR1 SGHVS, CDR2 FQNEAQ. Trimming left V 4 bases short and J 9 bases short, with 7 bases between. The CDR3 consists of 11 residues. CDR3 nucleotides: TGTGCCAGCAGCTCAAAGGCTGAGCAGTTCTTC. Protein product: CASSSKAEQFF.

The genes are TRBV19 and TRBJ1-4; D is uncertain. CDR1 and CDR2 from the germline V gene are LNHDA and SQIVND (reference sequence). V was pared by 6 bases and J by 0 bases, with 5 bases between. This CDR3 spans 13 amino acids. The chain's CDR3 is CASSFSTNEKLFF. CDR3 DNA sequence: TGTGCCAGTAGCTTCTCAACTAATGAAAAACTGTTTTTT.

This clonotype occurred once. Possible read error: a much larger clone is one base away. The rearrangement uses TRBV3-1 and TRBJ2-2; a possible D gene is TRBD1 (6 bases). Trimming pared 7 bases from V and 6 bases from J, leaving 15 bases between. CDR3 length: 14 amino acids. The V gene's germline CDR1 is LGHDT and CDR2 YNNKEL (reference sequence). The CDR3 nucleotides read TGTGCCAGCACTCCGGGAAAGGGGGCCGGGGAGCTGTTTTTT. It encodes CASTPGKGAGELFF.

The chain carries TRBV29-1 and TRBJ2-1; maybe TRBD2 (6 bases). V lost 6 bases and J 4 bases, leaving 19 bases between the germline ends. This CDR3 region has 15 residues. Germline V gene data show CDR1 as SQVTM and CDR2 as ANQGSEA. The CDR3 is CSVPSGAGIYNEQFF. The CDR3 region has the DNA TGCAGCGTCCCGTCGGGCGCGGGGATTTACAATGAGCAGTTCTTC.